Listed below are T cell receptor beta chains from one sample, sequenced in a study of blood T cell repertoires in COVID-19. TCRdb keeps only in-frame clones here, not all; method: immunoSEQ multiplex PCR. The table lists about 64,000 clones, about 88% of them singletons. The sample was peripheral blood. The receptors were gathered from a man aged 65 to 79 with acute or convalescent COVID-19. Each CDR3 is given with its conserved first and last residue. The D gene is left open where the match is weak. Only some rows state a clone size, as once, few, many or a class for expanded clones.

d_gene	len	v_gene	abundance	j_gene	CDR3nt	CDR3aa
NA	14	TRBV5-1	once	TRBJ2-5	TGCGCCAGCAGCTTGGCCGGGGGACAAGAGACCCAGTACTTC	CASSLAGGQETQYF
TRBD2	16	TRBV3-1/TRBV3-2	NA	TRBJ2-7	TGTGCCAGCAGCCCAGATCCGGGACTAGCCTCCTACGAGCAGTACTTC	CASSPDPGLASYEQYF
TRBD1	17	TRBV28	NA	TRBJ1-5	TGTGCCAGCAGCCGACGGACAGGGGCGCTTACGGATCAGCCCCAGCATTTT	CASSRRTGALTDQPQHF
TRBD1	16	TRBV9	NA	TRBJ2-3	TGTGCCAGCAGCGCAAATCCGGGACAGGGCACAGATACGCAGTATTTT	CASSANPGQGTDTQYF
NA	16	TRBV6-6	once	TRBJ1-5	TGTGCCAGCAGTTCAGGGCCGGGGGTTAGCAATCAGCCCCAGCATTTT	CASSSGPGVSNQPQHF
NA	13	TRBV30	few	TRBJ2-7	TGTGCCTGGAGCCGGGATATATCCTACGAGCAGTACTTC	CAWSRDISYEQYF
NA	13	TRBV30	NA	TRBJ1-4	TGTGCCTGGAGTAAACCAGGGTTGGAAAAACTGTTTTTT	CAWSKPGLEKLFF
TRBD1	15	TRBV4-1	NA	TRBJ1-5	TGCGCCAGTCGAGAGTACAGGGGGCGCAATCAGCCCCAGCATTTT	CASREYRGRNQPQHF
NA	18	TRBV7-8	few	TRBJ2-5	TGTGCCAGCAGCCTAAGATGGGTGCTAGCGCGCACCCAAGAGACCCAGTACTTC	CASSLRWVLARTQETQYF
NA	15	TRBV30	NA	TRBJ1-5	TGTGCCTGGAGTCTTGACGGGGGGAACAATCAGCCCCAGCATTTT	CAWSLDGGNNQPQHF
TRBD1	14	TRBV5-1	once	TRBJ1-3	TGCGCCAGCTCTCCGGGACAGGGGACAAACACCATATATTTT	CASSPGQGTNTIYF
NA	14	TRBV11-2	NA	TRBJ2-3	TGTGCCAGCAGCTTAGAACTATACACAGATACGCAGTATTTT	CASSLELYTDTQYF
TRBD1	13	TRBV4-3	NA	TRBJ1-2	TGCGCCAGCAGCGCTGACAGGGGTCATGGCTACACCTTC	CASSADRGHGYTF
TRBD1	13	TRBV6-2/TRBV6-3	NA	TRBJ2-7	TGTGCCAGCAGTTACCCGGACAGGGACGAGCAGTACTTC	CASSYPDRDEQYF
NA	12	TRBV28	NA	TRBJ2-2	TGTGCCAGCAGTCTCCGCGCTGGGGAGCTGTTTTTT	CASSLRAGELFF
NA	14	TRBV7-2	NA	TRBJ2-7	TGTGCCAGCAGCTTAGGAGGCCGCCCCTACGAGCAGTACTTC	CASSLGGRPYEQYF
NA	13	TRBV6-5	few	TRBJ1-5	TGTGCCAGCTTCGGGGGGGGCAATCAGCCCCAGCATTTT	CASFGGGNQPQHF
TRBD2	17	TRBV5-1	few	TRBJ2-7	TGCGCCAGCAGCTTGGTGGTACGCGGGGGGGCTTCCTACGAGCAGTACTTC	CASSLVVRGGASYEQYF
NA	15	TRBV6-5	NA	TRBJ1-2	TGTGCCAGCAGTTCTGGGACTGGGAACGTTCGGGGCTACACCTTC	CASSSGTGNVRGYTF
NA	16	TRBV4-3	NA	TRBJ1-2	TGCGCCAGCAGCCAAGATCGGATACAGGCCAATAATGGCTACACCTTC	CASSQDRIQANNGYTF
NA	16	TRBV27	once	TRBJ1-1	TGTGCCAGCAGTTTAAGGCAGGGAGGGAAGGTTGGGAAAGCTTTCTTT	CASSLRQGGKVGKAFF
NA	12	TRBV3-1/TRBV3-2	NA	TRBJ1-1	TGTGCCAGCAGCCTCCAGTACACTGAAGCTTTCTTT	CASSLQYTEAFF
NA	14	TRBV27	NA	TRBJ1-2	TGTGCCAGCAGTTACAGCAGGGGCAGCTATGGCTACACCTTC	CASSYSRGSYGYTF
NA	14	TRBV5-1	NA	TRBJ1-1	TGCGCCAGCAGCACGGGACACCTGAACACTGAAGCTTTCTTT	CASSTGHLNTEAFF
TRBD2	19	TRBV7-2	NA	TRBJ2-7	TGTGCCAGCAGCTTATCCACCTTTTCCGCGGGGGGCCTCTCCTACGAGCAGTACTTC	CASSLSTFSAGGLSYEQYF
NA	14	TRBV6-5	NA	TRBJ1-1	TGTGCCAGCAGTTGGGACGGGAGTGCCACTGAAGCTTTCTTT	CASSWDGSATEAFF
TRBD1	17	TRBV7-9	NA	TRBJ1-2	TGTGCCAGCAGCTTGACTGGGGGCAGGGGGCCTAACTATGGCTACACCTTC	CASSLTGGRGPNYGYTF
TRBD1	13	TRBV14	NA	TRBJ2-4	TGTGCCAGCAGCCTCGACAGGGTGAACATTCAGTACTTC	CASSLDRVNIQYF
NA	14	TRBV7-9	NA	TRBJ2-6	TGTGCCAGCAGTACAGCACCTGGGGCCAACGTCCTGACTTTC	CASSTAPGANVLTF
NA	15	TRBV9	few	TRBJ2-5	TGTGCCAGCAGCGTAGAGCTCGGGGTATACGGGACCCAGTACTTC	CASSVELGVYGTQYF
NA	11	TRBV20-1	few	TRBJ2-7	TGCAGTGCCGGGGGGCCCTACGAGCAGTACTTC	CSAGGPYEQYF
NA	12	TRBV7-2	once	TRBJ1-2	TGTGCCAGCAGCCATGAGTTCTATGGCTACACCTTC	CASSHEFYGYTF
TRBD1	12	TRBV27	NA	TRBJ2-3	TGTGCCAGCAGTCCACAGGGGGATACGCAGTATTTT	CASSPQGDTQYF
TRBD2	16	TRBV4-2	NA	TRBJ2-5	TGTGCCAGCAGCCGAGGGACTAGCGGGTTCCAAGAGACCCAGTACTTC	CASSRGTSGFQETQYF
NA	14	TRBV27	NA	TRBJ2-6	TGTGCCACCTCCACAGGGTTTGGGGCCAACGTCCTGACTTTC	CATSTGFGANVLTF
TRBD2	16	TRBV7-9	NA	TRBJ2-5	TGTGCCAGCAGCTCAAATAGCGGGTCGAGCCAAGAGACCCAGTACTTC	CASSSNSGSSQETQYF
NA	15	TRBV5-1	NA	TRBJ2-3	TGCGCCAGCAGCTTGGTCGGGGATGGTGGAGATACGCAGTATTTT	CASSLVGDGGDTQYF
TRBD1	14	TRBV18	NA	TRBJ1-5	TGTGCCAGCTCAAGGGGACAGGGGAATCAGCCCCAGCATTTT	CASSRGQGNQPQHF
NA	15	TRBV20-1	NA	TRBJ2-3	TGCAGTGCTAGTTTACGTGGGACTGCCTACGATACGCAGTATTTT	CSASLRGTAYDTQYF
NA	14	TRBV13	NA	TRBJ1-5	TGTGCCAGCAGCTTAGGGGGGGCAGGTCAGCCCCAGCATTTT	CASSLGGAGQPQHF
NA	15	TRBV18	NA	TRBJ1-4	TGTGCCAGCTCGTACTCAGGGGCGGCTAATGAAAAACTGTTTTTT	CASSYSGAANEKLFF
NA	14	TRBV4-2	NA	TRBJ1-4	TGTGCCAGCATGATGACAGGACTTAATGAAAAACTGTTTTTT	CASMMTGLNEKLFF